This record looks at one TCR beta chain sequence and its context. Its antigen remains unidentified. The sample originates from a study of cytomegalovirus exposure and HLA in healthy donors. Study-wide results and limits: Within an earlier analysis, most TCR beta V segments proved productive either about 90% or about 30% of the time. In a later analysis, compared with equally common non-associated chains, HLA-associated beta chains were more expanded. There were approximately 150 TCR beta chains listed as cytomegalovirus-associated.

Germline values: CDR1 SGHTA, CDR2 FQGNSA. J was trimmed by 4 bases and V by 5 bases; bases with no gene match: 11. The CDR3 is made up of 16 amino acids. A multiplex PCR was run with 60 Vbeta primers and 13 Jbeta primers. In the source study's methods: An analysis that came later counted 77 million or so unique TCR beta chains, 10 million to 11 million shared. TCRdb's copy holds only in-frame clones and misses some; the assay was immunoSEQ multiplex PCR. V, J and clone size derive from that table, while D and trimming were established from the DNA sequence. The sample includes more than 200,000 clones, 75% to 80% of them seen just once.

This rearrangement joins TRBV7-2 to TRBJ1-5; 7 positions agree with TRBD1. Sequencing input: PBMCs. The source of this sequence is a male donor in good health and CMV-seronegative. The CDR3 is CASSLRTGPNNQPQHF. The CDR3 bases are TGTGCCAGCAGCCTCCGGACAGGACCGAATAATCAGCCCCAGCATTTT.